This entry is about one T cell receptor (beta chain). Antigen specificity is unknown. The ends were cut back, 3 bases at V and 7 bases at J, with 7 bases in the middle. The CDR3 has 12 residues. The entry originates in a study of T cell responses to AZD1222 COVID-19 vaccine. Method: immunoSEQ multiplex PCR; TCRdb's copy keeps in-frame clones and lacks some. This table holds 120,000 to 150,000 clones, 75% to 95% found once. Findings and limits, study-wide: The donors showed a predominance of white British ancestry and of females, with possible underestimation of clonal diversity. After two AZD1222 doses, spike-specific TCR breadth and depth rose versus day 0.

This clonotype was obtained from an adult in good health. The sample consisted of peripheral blood, taken on day 0 of AZD1222 vaccination. V is TRBV12-3 or TRBV12-4 and J is TRBJ1-5, with D unclear. The CDR3 DNA sequence: TGTGCCAGCAGTTTGAACCGACAGCCCCAGCATTTT. This encodes CASSLNRQPQHF.